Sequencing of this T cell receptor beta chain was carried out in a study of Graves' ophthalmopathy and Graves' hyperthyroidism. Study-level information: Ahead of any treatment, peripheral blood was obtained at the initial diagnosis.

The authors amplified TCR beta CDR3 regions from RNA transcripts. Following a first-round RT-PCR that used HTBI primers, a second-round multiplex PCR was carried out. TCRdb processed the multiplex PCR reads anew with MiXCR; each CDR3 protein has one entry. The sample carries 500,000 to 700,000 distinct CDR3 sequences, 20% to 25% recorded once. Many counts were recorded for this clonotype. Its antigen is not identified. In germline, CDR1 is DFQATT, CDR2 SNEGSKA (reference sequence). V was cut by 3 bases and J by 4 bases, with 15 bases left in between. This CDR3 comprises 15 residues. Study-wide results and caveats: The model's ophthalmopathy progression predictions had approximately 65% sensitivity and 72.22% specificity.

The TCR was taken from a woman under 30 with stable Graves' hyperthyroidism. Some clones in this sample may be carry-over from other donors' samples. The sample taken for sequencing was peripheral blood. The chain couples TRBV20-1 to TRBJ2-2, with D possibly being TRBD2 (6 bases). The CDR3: CSASQTFGGTGELFF. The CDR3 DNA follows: TGCAGTGCTAGCCAAACATTCGGGGGCACCGGGGAGCTGTTTTTT.